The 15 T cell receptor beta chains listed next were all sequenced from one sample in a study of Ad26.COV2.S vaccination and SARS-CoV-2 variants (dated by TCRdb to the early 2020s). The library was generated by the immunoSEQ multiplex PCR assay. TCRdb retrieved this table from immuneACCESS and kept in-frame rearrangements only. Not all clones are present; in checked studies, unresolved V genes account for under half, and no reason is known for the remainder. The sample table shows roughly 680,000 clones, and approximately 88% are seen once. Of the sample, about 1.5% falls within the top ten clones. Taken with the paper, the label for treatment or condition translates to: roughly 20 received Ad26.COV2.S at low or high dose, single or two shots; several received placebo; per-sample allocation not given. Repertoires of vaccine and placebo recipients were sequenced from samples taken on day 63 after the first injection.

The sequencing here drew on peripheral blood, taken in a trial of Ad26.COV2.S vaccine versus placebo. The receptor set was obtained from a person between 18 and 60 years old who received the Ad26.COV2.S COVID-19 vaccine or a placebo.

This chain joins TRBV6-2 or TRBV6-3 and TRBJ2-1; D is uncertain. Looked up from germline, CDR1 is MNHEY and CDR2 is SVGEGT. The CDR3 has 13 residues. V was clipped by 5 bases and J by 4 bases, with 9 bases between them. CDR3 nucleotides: TGTGCCAGCAGTACCGACAAGTACAATGAGCAGTTCTTC. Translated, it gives CASSTDKYNEQFF.

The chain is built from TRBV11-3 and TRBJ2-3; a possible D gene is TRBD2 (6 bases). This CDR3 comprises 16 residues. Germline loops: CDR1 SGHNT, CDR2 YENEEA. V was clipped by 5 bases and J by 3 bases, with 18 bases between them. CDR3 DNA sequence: TGTGCCAGCAGCGGACGGGACGGTGGAGGGACAGATACGCAGTATTTT. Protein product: CASSGRDGGGTDTQYF.

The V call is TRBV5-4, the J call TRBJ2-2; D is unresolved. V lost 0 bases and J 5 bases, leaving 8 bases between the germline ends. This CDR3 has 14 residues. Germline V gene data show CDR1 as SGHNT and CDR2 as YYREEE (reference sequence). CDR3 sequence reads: CASSLGLVTGELFF. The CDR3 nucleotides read TGTGCCAGCAGCTTGGGGCTAGTTACCGGGGAGCTGTTTTTT.

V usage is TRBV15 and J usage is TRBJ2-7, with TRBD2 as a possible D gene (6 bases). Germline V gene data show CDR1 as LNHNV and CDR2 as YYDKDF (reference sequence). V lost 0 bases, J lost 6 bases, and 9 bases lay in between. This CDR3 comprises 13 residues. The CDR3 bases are TGTGCCACCAGCAGAGATGCGGAGGGCGAGCAGTACTTC. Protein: CATSRDAEGEQYF.

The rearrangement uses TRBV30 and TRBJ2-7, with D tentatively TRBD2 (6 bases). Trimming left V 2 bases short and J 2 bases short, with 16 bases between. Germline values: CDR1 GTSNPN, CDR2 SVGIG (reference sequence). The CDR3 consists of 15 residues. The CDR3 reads CAWSLQGGGTYEQYF. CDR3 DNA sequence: TGTGCCTGGAGTCTCCAGGGAGGAGGGACCTACGAGCAGTACTTC. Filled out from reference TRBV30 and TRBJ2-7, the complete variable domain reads SQTIHQWPATLVQPVGSPLSLECTVEGTSNPNLYWYRQAAGRGLQLLFYSVGIGQISSEVPQNLSASRPQDRQFILSSKKLLLSDSGFYLCAWSLQGGGTYEQYFGPGTRLTVT.

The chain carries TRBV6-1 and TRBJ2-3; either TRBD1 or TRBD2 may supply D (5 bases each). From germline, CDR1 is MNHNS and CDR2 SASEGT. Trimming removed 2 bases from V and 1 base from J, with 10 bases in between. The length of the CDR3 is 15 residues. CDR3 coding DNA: TGTGCCAGCAGTGAATTTCCGGGGCGCACAGATACGCAGTATTTT. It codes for CASSEFPGRTDTQYF.

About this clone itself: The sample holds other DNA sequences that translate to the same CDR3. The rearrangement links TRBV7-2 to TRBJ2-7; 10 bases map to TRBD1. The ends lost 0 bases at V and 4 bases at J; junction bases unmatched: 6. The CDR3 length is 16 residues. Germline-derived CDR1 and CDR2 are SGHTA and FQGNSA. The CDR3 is CASSLAGTGVPYEQYF. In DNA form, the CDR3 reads TGTGCCAGCAGCTTAGCTGGGACAGGGGTCCCATACGAGCAGTACTTC.

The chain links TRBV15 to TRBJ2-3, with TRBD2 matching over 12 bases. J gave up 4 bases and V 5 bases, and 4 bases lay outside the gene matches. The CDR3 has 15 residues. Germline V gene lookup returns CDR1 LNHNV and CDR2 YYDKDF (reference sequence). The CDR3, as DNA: TGTGCCACCAGCCTAGGACTAGCGGGGTCAGATACGCAGTATTTT. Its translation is CATSLGLAGSDTQYF.

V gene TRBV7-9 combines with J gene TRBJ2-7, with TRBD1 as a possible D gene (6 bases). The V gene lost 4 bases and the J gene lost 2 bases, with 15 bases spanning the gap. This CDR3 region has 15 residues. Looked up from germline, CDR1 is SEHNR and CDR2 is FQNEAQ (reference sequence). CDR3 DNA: TGTGCCAGCAGCTACTCAAGGACAGAACCCTACGAGCAGTACTTC. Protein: CASSYSRTEPYEQYF.

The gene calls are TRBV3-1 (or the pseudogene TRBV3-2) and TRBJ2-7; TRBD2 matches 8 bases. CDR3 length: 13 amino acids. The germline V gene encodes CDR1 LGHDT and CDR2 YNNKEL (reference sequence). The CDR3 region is CRPPGLVPYEQYF. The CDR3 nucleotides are TGTCGGCCTCCGGGACTAGTACCCTACGAGCAGTACTTC.

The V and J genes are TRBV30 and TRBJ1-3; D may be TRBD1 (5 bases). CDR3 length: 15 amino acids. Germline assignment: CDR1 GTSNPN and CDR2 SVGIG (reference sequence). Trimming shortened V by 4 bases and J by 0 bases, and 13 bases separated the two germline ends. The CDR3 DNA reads TGTGCCTGGACAGAACAGGCTAGCTCTGGAAACACCATATATTTT. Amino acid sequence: CAWTEQASSGNTIYF.

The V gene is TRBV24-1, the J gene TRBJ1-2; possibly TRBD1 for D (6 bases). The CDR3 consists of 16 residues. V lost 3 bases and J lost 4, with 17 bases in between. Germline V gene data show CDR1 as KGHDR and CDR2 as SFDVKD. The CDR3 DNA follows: TGTGCCACCAGTGATCATAGGACCAGGGGTTTCTATGGCTACACCTTC. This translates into CATSDHRTRGFYGYTF.

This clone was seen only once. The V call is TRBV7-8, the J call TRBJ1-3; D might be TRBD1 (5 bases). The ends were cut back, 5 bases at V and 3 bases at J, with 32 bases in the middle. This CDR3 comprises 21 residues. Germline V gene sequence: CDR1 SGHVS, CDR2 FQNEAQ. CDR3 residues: CASSPIPGGARDFSGGNTIYF. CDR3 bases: TGTGCCAGCAGCCCTATCCCCGGTGGGGCTAGGGATTTCTCTGGTGGAAACACCATATATTTT.

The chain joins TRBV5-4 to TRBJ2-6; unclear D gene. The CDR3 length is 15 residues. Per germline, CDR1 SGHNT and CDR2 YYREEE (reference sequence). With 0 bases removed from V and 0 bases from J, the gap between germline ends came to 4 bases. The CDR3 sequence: CASSLDVSGANVLTF. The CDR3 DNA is TGTGCCAGCAGCTTGGATGTCTCTGGGGCCAACGTCCTGACTTTC.

CDR3 sequence (DNA): TGTGCCAGCAGCCTTAATCAGCCCCAGCATTTT. This gives the protein CASSLNQPQHF. The chain joins TRBV3-1 (or the pseudogene TRBV3-2) to TRBJ1-5, with D unresolved. Germline CDR1 LGHDT, CDR2 YNNKEL (reference sequence). The CDR3 has 11 amino acids. Deletions cut 4 bases from V and 4 bases from J, with 2 bases between.